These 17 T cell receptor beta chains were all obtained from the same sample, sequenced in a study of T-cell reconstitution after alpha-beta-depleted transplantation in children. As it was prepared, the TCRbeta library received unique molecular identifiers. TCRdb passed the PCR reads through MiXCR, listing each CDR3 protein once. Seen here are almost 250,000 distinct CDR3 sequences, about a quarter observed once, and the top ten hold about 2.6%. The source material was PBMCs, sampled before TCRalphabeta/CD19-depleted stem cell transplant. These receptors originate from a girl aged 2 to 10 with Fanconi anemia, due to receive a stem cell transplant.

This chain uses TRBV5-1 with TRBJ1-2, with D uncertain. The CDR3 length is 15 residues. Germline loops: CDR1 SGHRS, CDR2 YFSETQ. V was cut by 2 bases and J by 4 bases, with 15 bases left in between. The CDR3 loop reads CASSFGGFNIYGYTF. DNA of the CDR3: TGCGCCAGCAGCTTCGGAGGGTTCAATATCTATGGCTACACCTTC.

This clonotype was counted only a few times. The CDR3 loop is CASSSGEWMNTEAFF. CDR3 nucleotides: TGTGCCAGCAGCTCGGGGGAGTGGATGAACACTGAAGCTTTCTTT. The V call is TRBV7-9, the J call TRBJ1-1; TRBD1 might be the D (5 bases). This CDR3 comprises 15 residues. Looked up from germline, CDR1 is SEHNR and CDR2 is FQNEAQ (reference sequence). Trimming took 4 bases from V and 0 from J, leaving 12 bases between them. Full variable domain (outside the CDR3, taken from reference TRBV7-9 and TRBJ1-1): DTGVSQNPRHKITKRGQNVTFRCDPISEHNRLYWYRQTLGQGPEFLTYFQNEAQLEKSRLLSDRFSAERPKGSFSTLEIQRTEQGDSAMYLCASSSGEWMNTEAFFGQGTRLTVV.

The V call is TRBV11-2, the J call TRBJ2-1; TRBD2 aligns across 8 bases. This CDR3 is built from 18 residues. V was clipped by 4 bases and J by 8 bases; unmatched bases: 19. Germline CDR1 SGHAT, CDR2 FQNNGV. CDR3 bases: TGTGCCAGCAGCTCCAACGCGCCGGGACTAGATTTGACGGATGAGCAGTTCTTC. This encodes CASSSNAPGLDLTDEQFF.

Here the CDR3 DNA reads TGTGCCAGCAGCTTAGTTTGGCGAAGGACAGGGGGGGCCGAGCAGTACTTC. Protein: CASSLVWRRTGGAEQYF. The rearrangement links TRBV11-2 to TRBJ2-7, with 10 bases fitting TRBD1. The CDR3 has 17 residues. Germline CDR1 is SGHAT and CDR2 is FQNNGV. V shed 1 base, J shed 6 bases, and the junction held 12 bases outside the gene matches.

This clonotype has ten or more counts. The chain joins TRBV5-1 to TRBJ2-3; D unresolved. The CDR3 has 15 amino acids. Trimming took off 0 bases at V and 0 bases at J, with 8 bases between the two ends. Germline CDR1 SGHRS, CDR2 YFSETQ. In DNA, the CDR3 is TGCGCCAGCAGCTTGGGGCCGACTAGCACAGATACGCAGTATTTT. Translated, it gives CASSLGPTSTDTQYF.

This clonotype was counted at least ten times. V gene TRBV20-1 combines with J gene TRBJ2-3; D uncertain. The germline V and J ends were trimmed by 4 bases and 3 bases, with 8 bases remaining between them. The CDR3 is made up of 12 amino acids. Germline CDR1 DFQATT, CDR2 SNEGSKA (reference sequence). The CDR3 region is CSANENTDTQYF. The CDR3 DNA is TGCAGTGCTAATGAGAATACAGATACGCAGTATTTT.

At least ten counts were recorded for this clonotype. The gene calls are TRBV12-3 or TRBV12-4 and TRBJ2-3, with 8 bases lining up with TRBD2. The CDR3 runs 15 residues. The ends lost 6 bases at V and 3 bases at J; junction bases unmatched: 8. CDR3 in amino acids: CASRPGGLRTDTQYF. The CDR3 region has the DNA TGTGCCAGCAGACCGGGGGGGCTGAGGACAGATACGCAGTATTTT.

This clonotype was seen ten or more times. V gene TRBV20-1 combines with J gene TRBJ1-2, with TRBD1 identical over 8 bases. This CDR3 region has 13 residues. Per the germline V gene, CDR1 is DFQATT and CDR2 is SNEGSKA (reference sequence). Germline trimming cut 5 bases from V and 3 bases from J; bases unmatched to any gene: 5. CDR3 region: CSAPGQVDYGYTF. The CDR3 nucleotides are TGCAGTGCTCCGGGACAGGTAGACTATGGCTACACCTTC.

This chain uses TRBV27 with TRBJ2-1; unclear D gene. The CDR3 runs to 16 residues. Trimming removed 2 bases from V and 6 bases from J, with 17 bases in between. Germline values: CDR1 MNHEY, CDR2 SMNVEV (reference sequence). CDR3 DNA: TGTGCCAGCAGTTTAGGTTCTAGTACGTTCCGCAATGAGCAGTTCTTC. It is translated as CASSLGSSTFRNEQFF.

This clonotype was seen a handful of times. CDR3 region: CASSSWTSGSQDTQYF. The CDR3 region has the DNA TGTGCCAGCAGCTCGTGGACTAGCGGGAGTCAGGATACGCAGTATTTT. The chain employs TRBV7-2 and TRBJ2-3, with 13 bases matching TRBD2. Germline V gives CDR1 SGHTA, CDR2 FQGNSA. The CDR3 contains 16 residues. The J segment lost 6 bases and the V segment lost 4 bases, leaving 7 bases of the junction unmatched.

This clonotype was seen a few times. The CDR3 DNA reads TGCAGTGCTAGAGTACGAAGCGGGTCCCACAACAATGAGCAGTTCTTC. Amino acid sequence: CSARVRSGSHNNEQFF. V is TRBV20-1 and J is TRBJ2-1, with D possibly being TRBD2 (6 bases). Germline V gene lookup returns CDR1 DFQATT and CDR2 SNEGSKA (reference sequence). V gave up 1 base and J gave up 5 bases, with 18 bases separating them. This CDR3 region has 16 residues.

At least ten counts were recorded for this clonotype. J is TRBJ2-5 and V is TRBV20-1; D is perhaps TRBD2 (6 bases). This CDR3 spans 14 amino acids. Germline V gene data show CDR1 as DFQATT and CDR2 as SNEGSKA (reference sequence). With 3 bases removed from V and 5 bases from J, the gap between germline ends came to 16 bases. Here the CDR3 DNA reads TGCAGTGCTAGGGGCGGGGAAGATGGCGAGACCCAGTACTTC. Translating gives CSARGGEDGETQYF.

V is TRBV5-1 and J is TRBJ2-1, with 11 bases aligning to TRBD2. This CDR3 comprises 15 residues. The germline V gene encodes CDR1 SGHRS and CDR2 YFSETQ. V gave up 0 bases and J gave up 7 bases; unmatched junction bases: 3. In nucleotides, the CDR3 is TGCGCCAGCAGCTTGGGACTAGCGGGAAGTAATGAGCAGTTCTTC. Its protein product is CASSLGLAGSNEQFF.

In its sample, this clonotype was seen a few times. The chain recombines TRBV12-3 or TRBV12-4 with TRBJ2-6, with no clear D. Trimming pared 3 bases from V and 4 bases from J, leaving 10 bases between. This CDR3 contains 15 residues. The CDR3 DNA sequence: TGTGCCAGCAGTTTTTGGGTGGTAGGGGCCAACGTCCTGACTTTC. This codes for CASSFWVVGANVLTF.

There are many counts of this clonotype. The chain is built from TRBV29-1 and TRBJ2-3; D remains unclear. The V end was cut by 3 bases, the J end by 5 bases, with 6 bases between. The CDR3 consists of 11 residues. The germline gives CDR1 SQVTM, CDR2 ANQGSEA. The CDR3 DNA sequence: TGCAGCGTTGATTATGGAGATACGCAGTATTTT. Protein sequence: CSVDYGDTQYF.

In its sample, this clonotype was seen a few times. The CDR3 is CSGTVYNEQFF. For the CDR3, the DNA is TGCAGCGGCACCGTTTACAATGAGCAGTTCTTC. The V gene is TRBV29-1, the J gene TRBJ2-1; D uncertain. The V gene's germline CDR1 is SQVTM and CDR2 ANQGSEA. Trimming shortened V by 7 bases and J by 4 bases, and 8 bases separated the two germline ends. This CDR3 region has 11 residues.

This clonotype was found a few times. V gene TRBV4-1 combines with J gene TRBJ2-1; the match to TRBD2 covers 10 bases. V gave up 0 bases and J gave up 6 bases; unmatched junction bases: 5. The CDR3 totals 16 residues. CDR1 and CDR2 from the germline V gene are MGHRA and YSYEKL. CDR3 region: CASSQDRLAGVNEQFF. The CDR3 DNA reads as TGCGCCAGCAGCCAAGATCGTCTAGCGGGAGTCAATGAGCAGTTCTTC.